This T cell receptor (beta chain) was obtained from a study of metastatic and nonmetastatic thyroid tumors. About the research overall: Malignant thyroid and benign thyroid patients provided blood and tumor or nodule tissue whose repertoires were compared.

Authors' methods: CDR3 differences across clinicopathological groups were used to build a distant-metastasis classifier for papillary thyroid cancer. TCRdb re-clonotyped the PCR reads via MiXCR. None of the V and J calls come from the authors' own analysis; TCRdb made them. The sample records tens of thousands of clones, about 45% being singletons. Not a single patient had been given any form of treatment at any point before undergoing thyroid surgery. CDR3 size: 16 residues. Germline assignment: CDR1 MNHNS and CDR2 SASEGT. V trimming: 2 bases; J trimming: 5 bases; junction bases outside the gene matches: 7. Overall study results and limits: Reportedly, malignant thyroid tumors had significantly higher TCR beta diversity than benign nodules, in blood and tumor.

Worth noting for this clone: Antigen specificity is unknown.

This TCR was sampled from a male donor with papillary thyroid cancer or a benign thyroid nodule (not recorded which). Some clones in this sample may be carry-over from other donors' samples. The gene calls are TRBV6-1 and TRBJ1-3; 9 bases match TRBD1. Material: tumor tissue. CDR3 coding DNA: TGTGCCAGCAGTGAACAGGGAGGACAGGGGAGAAACACCATATATTTT. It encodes CASSEQGGQGRNTIYF.